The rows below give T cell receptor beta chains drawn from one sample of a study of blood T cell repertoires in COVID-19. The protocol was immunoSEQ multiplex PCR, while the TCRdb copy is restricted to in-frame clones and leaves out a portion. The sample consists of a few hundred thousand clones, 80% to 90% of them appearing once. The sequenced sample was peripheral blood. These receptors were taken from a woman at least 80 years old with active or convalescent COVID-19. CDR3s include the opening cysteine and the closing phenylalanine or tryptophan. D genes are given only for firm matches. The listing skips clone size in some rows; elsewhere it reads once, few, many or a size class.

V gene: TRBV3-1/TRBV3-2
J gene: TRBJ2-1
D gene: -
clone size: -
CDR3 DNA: TGTGCCAGCAGCCAAGAAAAAAGGGAATTTTGCGGCGGACAGAATGAGCAGTTCTTC
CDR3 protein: CASSQEKREFCGGQNEQFF

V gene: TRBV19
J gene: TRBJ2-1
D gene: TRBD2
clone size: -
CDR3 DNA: TGTGCCAGTACCGAGCGGGCTAGCGGCAGCTCCTACAATGAGCAGTTCTTC
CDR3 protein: CASTERASGSSYNEQFF

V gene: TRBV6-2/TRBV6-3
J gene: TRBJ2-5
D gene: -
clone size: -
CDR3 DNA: TGTGCCAGCAGTTCCTACGTCCCCCGGGGTCACCCTTTAGAGACCCAGTACTTC
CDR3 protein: CASSSYVPRGHPLETQYF

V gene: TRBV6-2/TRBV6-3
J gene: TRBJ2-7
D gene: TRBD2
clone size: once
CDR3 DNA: TGTGCCAGCAGTTACGGGACTAGGTACGAGCAGTACTTC
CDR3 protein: CASSYGTRYEQYF

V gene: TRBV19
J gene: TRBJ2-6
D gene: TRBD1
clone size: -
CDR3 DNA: TGTGCCAGTAGCTCATGGACAGGGCGCTCTGGGGCCAACGTCCTGACTTTC
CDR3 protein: CASSSWTGRSGANVLTF

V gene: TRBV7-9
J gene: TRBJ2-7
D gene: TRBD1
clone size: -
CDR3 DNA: TGTGCCAGCAGCTTAACTCCCGGGACAGGGGCCGGCGAGCAGTACTTC
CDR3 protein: CASSLTPGTGAGEQYF

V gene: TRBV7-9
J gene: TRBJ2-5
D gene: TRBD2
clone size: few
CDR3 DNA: TGTGCCAGCAGCTTCGGTTTTCTAGCGGGGCCCACGTTTGAGACCCAGTACTTC
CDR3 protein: CASSFGFLAGPTFETQYF

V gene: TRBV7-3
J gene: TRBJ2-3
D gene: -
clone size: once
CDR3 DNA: TGTGCCAGCAGCCCCGATGGTGCGGGGACAGATACGCAGTATTTT
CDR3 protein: CASSPDGAGTDTQYF

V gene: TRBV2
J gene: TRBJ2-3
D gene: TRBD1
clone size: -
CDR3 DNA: TGTGCCAGCAGTGCCGGGACAGGGGACCCAGATACGCAGTATTTT
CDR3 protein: CASSAGTGDPDTQYF

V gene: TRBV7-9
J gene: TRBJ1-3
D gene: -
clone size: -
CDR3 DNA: TGTGCCATCCACAACTCTGACGGGACTATCTCTGGAAACACCATATATTTT
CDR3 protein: CAIHNSDGTISGNTIYF

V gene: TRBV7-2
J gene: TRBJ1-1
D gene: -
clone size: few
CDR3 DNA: TGTGCCAGCAGCTCCTCGGGGAGAATGAACACTGAAGCTTTCTTT
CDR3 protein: CASSSSGRMNTEAFF

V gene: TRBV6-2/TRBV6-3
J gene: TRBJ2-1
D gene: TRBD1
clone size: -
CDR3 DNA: TGTGCCAGCAGTTATACGGGACAGAACTCCTACAATGAGCAGTTCTTC
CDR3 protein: CASSYTGQNSYNEQFF

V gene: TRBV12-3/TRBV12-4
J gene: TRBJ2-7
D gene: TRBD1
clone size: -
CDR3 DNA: TGTGCCAGCAGCGAAAACAGGGGTAAGGAGCAGTACTTC
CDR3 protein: CASSENRGKEQYF

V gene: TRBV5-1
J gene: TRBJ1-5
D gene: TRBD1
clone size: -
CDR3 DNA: TGCGCCAGCAGCTGGGACGGGACAGGGGTTCAGCCCCAGCATTTT
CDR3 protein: CASSWDGTGVQPQHF

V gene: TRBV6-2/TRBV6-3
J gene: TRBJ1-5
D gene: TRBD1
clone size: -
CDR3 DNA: TGTGCCAGCAGTCCGGTTCAGGACAGGGGGAGGCAGCCCCAGCATTTT
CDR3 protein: CASSPVQDRGRQPQHF

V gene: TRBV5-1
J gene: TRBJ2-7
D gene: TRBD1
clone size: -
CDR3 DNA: TGCGCCAGCAGCTTGGCTGGACAGGGGTACGAGCAGTACTTC
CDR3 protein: CASSLAGQGYEQYF

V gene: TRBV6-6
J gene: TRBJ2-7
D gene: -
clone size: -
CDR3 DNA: TGTGCCAGCAGTTACGGCCAGGGCACCTACGAGCAGTACTTC
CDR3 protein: CASSYGQGTYEQYF

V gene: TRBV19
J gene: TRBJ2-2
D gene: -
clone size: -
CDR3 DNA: TGTGCCAGTAGTATGTTCGGGCAGGGCTCCACCGGGGAGCTGTTTTTT
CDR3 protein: CASSMFGQGSTGELFF

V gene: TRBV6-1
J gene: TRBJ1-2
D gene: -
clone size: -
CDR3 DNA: TGTGCCAGCAGTGAAGCTGGGGGGTCCTATGGCTACACCTTC
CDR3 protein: CASSEAGGSYGYTF

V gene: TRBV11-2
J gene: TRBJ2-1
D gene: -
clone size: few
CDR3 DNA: TGTGCCAGCAGCTCCCCCGGGGAGCAGTTCTTC
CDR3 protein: CASSSPGEQFF

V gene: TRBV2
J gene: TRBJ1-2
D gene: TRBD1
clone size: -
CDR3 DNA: TGTGCCAGCAGGCTTACCCCTGGGACAGGGGTTGGCTACACCTTC
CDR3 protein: CASRLTPGTGVGYTF

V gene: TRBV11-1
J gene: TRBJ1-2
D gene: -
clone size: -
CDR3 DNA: TGTGCCAGCAGCTTAGCGACCGGGGATGGCTACACCTTC
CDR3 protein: CASSLATGDGYTF

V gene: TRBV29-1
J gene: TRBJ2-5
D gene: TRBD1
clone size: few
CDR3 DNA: TGCAGCGTTGACGCGAGGGGACAGCCCCAAGAGACCCAGTACTTC
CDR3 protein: CSVDARGQPQETQYF

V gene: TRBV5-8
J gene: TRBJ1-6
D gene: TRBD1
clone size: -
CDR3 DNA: TGTGCCACCTTACGTACCGGGACAGGGGCCTATAATTCACCCCTCCACTTT
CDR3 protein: CATLRTGTGAYNSPLHF

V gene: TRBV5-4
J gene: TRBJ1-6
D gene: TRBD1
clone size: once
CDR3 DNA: TGTGCCAGCAGCTTCGGACAGGGGCATAATTCACCCCTCCACTTT
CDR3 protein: CASSFGQGHNSPLHF

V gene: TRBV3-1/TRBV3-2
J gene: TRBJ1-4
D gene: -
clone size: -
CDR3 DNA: TGTGCCAGCAGCCAAGTGGGAGACATTCGGGAAAAACTGTTTTTT
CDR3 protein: CASSQVGDIREKLFF

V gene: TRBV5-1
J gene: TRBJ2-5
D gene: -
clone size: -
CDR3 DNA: TGCGCCAGCAGCTTGGGGACGGGGGGCGAAGAGACCCAGTACTTC
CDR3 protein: CASSLGTGGEETQYF

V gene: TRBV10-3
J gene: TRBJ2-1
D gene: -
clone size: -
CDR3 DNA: TGTGCCACCGGGGATGTGGCGAGCTCCTACAATGAGCAGTTCTTC
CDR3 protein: CATGDVASSYNEQFF

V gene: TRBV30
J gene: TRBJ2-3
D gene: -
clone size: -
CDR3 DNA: TGTGCCTGGAGTGGAGGGAACACAGATACGCAGTATTTT
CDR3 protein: CAWSGGNTDTQYF

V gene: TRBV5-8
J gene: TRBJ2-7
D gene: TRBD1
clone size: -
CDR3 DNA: TGTGCCAGCAGCTTTCATCAGGGGGCAAAGTACTTC
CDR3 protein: CASSFHQGAKYF

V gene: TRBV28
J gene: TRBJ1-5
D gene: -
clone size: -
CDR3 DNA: TGTGCCAGCAGTCTCAGGGCCGTGAGCAATCAGCCCCAGCATTTT
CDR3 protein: CASSLRAVSNQPQHF

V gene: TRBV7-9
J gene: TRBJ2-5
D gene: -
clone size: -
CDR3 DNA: TGTGCCAGCAGCCCGATCCGCGGGCGCACGAACCAAGAGACCCAGTACTTC
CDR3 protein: CASSPIRGRTNQETQYF

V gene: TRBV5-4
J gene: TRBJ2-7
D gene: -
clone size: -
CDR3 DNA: TGTGCCAGCAGCTTGGCCCCCAGGGGACCCTACGAGCAGTACTTC
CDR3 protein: CASSLAPRGPYEQYF

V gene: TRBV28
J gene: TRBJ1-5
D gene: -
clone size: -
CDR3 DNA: TGTGCCAGCAGCCGGACAGGCAATCAGCCCCAGCATTTT
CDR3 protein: CASSRTGNQPQHF

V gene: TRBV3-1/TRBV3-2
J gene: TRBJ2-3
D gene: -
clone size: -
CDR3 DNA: TGTGCCAGCAGCCAAGCTGGGGGGGGCCGGACAGATACGCAGTATTTT
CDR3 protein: CASSQAGGGRTDTQYF

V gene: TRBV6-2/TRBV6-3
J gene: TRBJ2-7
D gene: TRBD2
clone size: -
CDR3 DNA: TGTGCCAGCAGTCGGACTAGCGGGATCGGTGGGCAGTACTTC
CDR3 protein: CASSRTSGIGGQYF

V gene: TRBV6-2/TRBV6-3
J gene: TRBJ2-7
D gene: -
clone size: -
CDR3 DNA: TGTGCCAGCAGTTACGTTTTATCCGGGACATACTCCTACGAGCAGTACTTC
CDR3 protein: CASSYVLSGTYSYEQYF

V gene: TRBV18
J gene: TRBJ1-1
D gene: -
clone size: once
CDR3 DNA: TGTGCCAGCTCACCGGAGGGTAGAGCTGAAGCTTTCTTT
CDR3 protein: CASSPEGRAEAFF

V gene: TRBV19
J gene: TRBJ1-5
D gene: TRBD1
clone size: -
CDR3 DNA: TGTGCCAGTAGTTTCTTTGGGACAGGGGCTGATCAGCCCCAGCATTTT
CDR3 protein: CASSFFGTGADQPQHF

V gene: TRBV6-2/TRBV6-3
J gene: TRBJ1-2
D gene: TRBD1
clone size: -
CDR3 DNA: TGTGCCAGCAGTTACGGGACAGCCAAGAGATCTGGCTACACCTTC
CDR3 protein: CASSYGTAKRSGYTF

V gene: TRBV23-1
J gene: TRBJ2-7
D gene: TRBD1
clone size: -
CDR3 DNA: TGCGCCAGCAGTCAATCGGAGCCACAGGGGGGCCAGACCTACGAGCAGTACTTC
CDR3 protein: CASSQSEPQGGQTYEQYF

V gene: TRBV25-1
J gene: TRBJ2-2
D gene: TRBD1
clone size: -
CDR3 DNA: TGTGCCAGCAGCGATTCGTTGGGGACAGGGGTCACCGGGGAGCTGTTTTTT
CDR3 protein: CASSDSLGTGVTGELFF

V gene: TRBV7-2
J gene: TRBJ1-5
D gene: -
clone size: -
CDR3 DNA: TGTGCCAGCAGCTTACTGAGGGCAAGCAATCAGCCCCAGCATTTT
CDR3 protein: CASSLLRASNQPQHF

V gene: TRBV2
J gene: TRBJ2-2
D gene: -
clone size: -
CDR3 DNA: TGTGCCAGCAGGACACAGCCGGGGAGCACCGGGGAGCTGTTTTTT
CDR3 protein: CASRTQPGSTGELFF

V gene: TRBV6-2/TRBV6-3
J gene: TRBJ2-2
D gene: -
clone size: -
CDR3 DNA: TGTGCCAGCAGCTCGGCCGGGGAGCTGTTTTTT
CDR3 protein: CASSSAGELFF

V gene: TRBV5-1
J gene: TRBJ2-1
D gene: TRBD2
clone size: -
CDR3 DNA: TGCGCCAGCAGCAGAGGGACTAGCGCAAACAATGAGCAGTTCTTC
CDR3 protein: CASSRGTSANNEQFF

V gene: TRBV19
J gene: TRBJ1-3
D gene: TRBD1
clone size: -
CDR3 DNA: TGTGCCAGTACAAAGCCGGGACAGGGAATCTCTGGAAACACCATATATTTT
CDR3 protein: CASTKPGQGISGNTIYF

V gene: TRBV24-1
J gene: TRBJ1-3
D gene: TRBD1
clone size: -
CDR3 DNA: TGTGCCACCAGTGATCCGGGGACAGGGGGAAACTCTGGAAACACCATATATTTT
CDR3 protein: CATSDPGTGGNSGNTIYF

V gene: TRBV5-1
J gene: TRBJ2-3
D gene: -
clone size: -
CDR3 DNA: TGCGCCAGCAGCTCCTCCACAGATACGCAGTATTTT
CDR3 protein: CASSSSTDTQYF

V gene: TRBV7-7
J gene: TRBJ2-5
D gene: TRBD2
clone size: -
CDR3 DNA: TGTGCCAGCAGCCCGGGACTAGCGGGAGGGGAGACCCAGTACTTC
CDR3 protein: CASSPGLAGGETQYF

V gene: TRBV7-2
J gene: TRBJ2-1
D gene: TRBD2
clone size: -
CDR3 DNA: TGTGCCAGCAGCTTAGGACTAGCGGGGTACAATGAGCAGTTCTTC
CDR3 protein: CASSLGLAGYNEQFF

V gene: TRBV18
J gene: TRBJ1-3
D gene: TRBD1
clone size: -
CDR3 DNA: TGTGCCAGCTCACCACTCCGGGACAGGGGCTCTGGAAACACCATATATTTT
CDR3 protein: CASSPLRDRGSGNTIYF

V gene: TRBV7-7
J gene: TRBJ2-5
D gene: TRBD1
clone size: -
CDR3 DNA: TGTGCTAGCAGCCCGACAGGGGCTTTAGAGACCCAGTACTTC
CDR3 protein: CASSPTGALETQYF

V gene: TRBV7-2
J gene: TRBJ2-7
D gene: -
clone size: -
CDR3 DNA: TGTGCCAGCAGCTTAGGCGACTACGAGCAGTACTTC
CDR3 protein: CASSLGDYEQYF

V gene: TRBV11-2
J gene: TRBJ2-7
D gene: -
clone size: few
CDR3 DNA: TGTGCCAGCAGCCGGCCCCGGCGGGGCTACGAGCAGTACTTC
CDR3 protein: CASSRPRRGYEQYF